Sequencing of this T cell receptor (beta chain) was carried out in a study of T cells in Graves' hyperthyroidism and ophthalmopathy. Researchers amplified the TCR beta CDR3 regions from RNA transcripts. During a first-round RT-PCR of the TCR CDR3, the HTBI primer set was used. TCRdb itself ran the multiplex PCR reads through MiXCR, one entry per CDR3 protein. Among about 520,000 distinct CDR3 sequences, less than 25% were seen once, and the ten largest hold less than 30%. Germline V gene lookup returns CDR1 KGHDR and CDR2 SFDVKD. The V gene lost 1 base and the J gene lost 4 bases, with 12 bases spanning the gap. The CDR3 consists of 15 residues. This clonotype was seen a few times. Absence of ophthalmopathy progression within 18 months defined stable Graves' hyperthyroidism.

The sample consisted of blood. This receptor was taken from a man in his late teens or twenties with Graves' hyperthyroidism. This chain joins TRBV24-1 and TRBJ2-5, with D possibly called TRBD1 or TRBD2 (5 bases each). CDR3 residues: CATSDFLAGRETQYF. CDR3 coding DNA: TGTGCCACCAGTGATTTTCTAGCAGGGCGAGAGACCCAGTACTTC.